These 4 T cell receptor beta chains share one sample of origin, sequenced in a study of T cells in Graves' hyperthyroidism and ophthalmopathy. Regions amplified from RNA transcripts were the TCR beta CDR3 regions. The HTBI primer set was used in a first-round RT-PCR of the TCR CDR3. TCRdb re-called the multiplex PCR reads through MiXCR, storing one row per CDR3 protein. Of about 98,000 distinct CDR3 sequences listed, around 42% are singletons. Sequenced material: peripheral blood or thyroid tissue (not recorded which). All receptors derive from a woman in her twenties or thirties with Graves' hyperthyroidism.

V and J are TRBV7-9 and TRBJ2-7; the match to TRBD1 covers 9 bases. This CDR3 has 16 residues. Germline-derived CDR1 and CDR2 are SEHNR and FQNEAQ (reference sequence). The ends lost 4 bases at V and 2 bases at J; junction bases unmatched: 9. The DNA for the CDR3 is TGTGCCAGCAGCTCCCCCGGGACAGGGTGGGCCTACGAGCAGTACTTC. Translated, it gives CASSSPGTGWAYEQYF.

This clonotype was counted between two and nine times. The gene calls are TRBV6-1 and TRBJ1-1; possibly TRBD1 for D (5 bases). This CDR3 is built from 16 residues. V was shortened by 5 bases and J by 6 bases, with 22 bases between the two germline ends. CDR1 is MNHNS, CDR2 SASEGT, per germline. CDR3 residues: CASSQTPRGKDSEAFF. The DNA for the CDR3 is TGTGCCAGCAGTCAAACCCCCCGGGGGAAGGACTCTGAAGCTTTCTTT.

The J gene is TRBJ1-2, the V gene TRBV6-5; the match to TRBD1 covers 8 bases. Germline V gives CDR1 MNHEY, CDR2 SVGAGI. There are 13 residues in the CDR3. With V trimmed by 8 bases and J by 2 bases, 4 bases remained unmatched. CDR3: CASRDRGNYGYTF. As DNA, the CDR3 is TGTGCCAGCCGAGACAGGGGAAACTATGGCTACACCTTC.

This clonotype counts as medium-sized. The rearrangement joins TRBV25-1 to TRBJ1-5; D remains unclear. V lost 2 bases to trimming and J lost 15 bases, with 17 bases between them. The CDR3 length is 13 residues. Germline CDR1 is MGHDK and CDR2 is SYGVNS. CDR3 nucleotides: TGTGCCAGCAGTGAACAACCGAGTATGTGGTGGCATTTT. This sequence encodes CASSEQPSMWWHF.